This T cell receptor beta chain was captured by sequencing in a study of cytomegalovirus exposure and HLA in healthy donors. This clone was seen only a few times. Use of 60 Vbeta and 13 Jbeta primers characterized the PCR. Only in-frame clones appear in the TCRdb table, and some are missing; sequencing was by immunoSEQ multiplex PCR. The table includes about 120,000 clones, 70% to 85% detected once. The CDR3 has 17 amino acids. Trimming took 8 bases from V and 0 from J; bases not matched to a gene: 13. This receptor was obtained from a man between 35 and 55 years old in good health and CMV-seropositive. The J gene is TRBJ1-5, the V gene TRBV23-1; 7 bases fit TRBD1. TRBV23-1 is flagged as an ORF with uncertain function. Source material: PBMCs. The DNA of the CDR3 is TGCGCCAGCCCTCGGTACGTCGGACAGGATAGCAATCAGCCCCAGCATTTT. Translation: CASPRYVGQDSNQPQHF.